A selection of T cell receptor beta chains follows, all from one sample in a study of blood T cell repertoires in COVID-19. TCRdb's table, derived via immunoSEQ multiplex PCR, lists solely in-frame clones and lacks some. The table records about 270,000 clones, around 82% of them present only once. Sequenced input: peripheral blood. The receptors shown here come from a woman aged 18-35 years with acute or convalescent COVID-19. The CDR3 runs from the conserved cysteine through the conserved F or W. The D gene is left open where the match is weak. Only part of the rows carry a size: once, few, many, or a class if the clone is expanded.

J gene | V gene | clone size | D gene | CDR3 length | CDR3 DNA | CDR3 protein
TRBJ1-1 | TRBV24-1 | . | . | 15 | TGTGCCACCAGTGATTTTGGGGAGGCCTACCCAGAAGCTTTCTTT | CATSDFGEAYPEAFF
TRBJ2-7 | TRBV12-3/TRBV12-4 | . | . | 13 | TGTGCCAGCAGTTTGGTTAACACCTACGAGCAGTACTTC | CASSLVNTYEQYF
TRBJ1-4 | TRBV29-1 | few | . | 12 | TGCAGCGCCGGGCAGGGGCGTGAAAAACTGTTTTTT | CSAGQGREKLFF
TRBJ2-1 | TRBV10-3 | . | . | 14 | TGTGCCATCAGTGAGTCGACTCTGAGGAATGAGCAGTTCTTC | CAISESTLRNEQFF
TRBJ2-3 | TRBV27 | . | . | 16 | TGTGCCAGCAGTTGGGAAAGCGGAACTAGCACAGATACGCAGTATTTT | CASSWESGTSTDTQYF
TRBJ2-1 | TRBV11-3 | . | TRBD2 | 17 | TGTGCCAGCAGCTTAGGGGTCACGGCGGGAGCCTACAATGAGCAGTTCTTC | CASSLGVTAGAYNEQFF
TRBJ1-4 | TRBV6-5 | . | . | 15 | TGTGCCAGCAGTTATCTGGAGGGTTCTAATGAAAAACTGTTTTTT | CASSYLEGSNEKLFF
TRBJ1-2 | TRBV30 | . | TRBD1 | 14 | TGTGCCTGGAGCCCTGGGGGACAGGGGTATGGCTACACCTTC | CAWSPGGQGYGYTF
TRBJ2-2 | TRBV10-2 | . | TRBD1 | 13 | TGCGCCAGCAGGGAAGGGGGCTTCGGGGAGCTGTTTTTT | CASREGGFGELFF
TRBJ2-5 | TRBV12-3/TRBV12-4 | . | TRBD2 | 12 | TGTGCCAGCAGCAGCGGGACAGAGACCCAGTACTTC | CASSSGTETQYF
TRBJ2-3 | TRBV28 | . | TRBD1 | 17 | TGTGCCAGCAGTTTCCCCTGGGGACAGGGAGTGGGAGAGACGCAGTATTTT | CASSFPWGQGVGETQYF
TRBJ2-5 | TRBV10-3 | . | TRBD1 | 14 | TGTGCCACCGGGACAGGGGGCGAAGAAGAGACCCAGTACTTC | CATGTGGEEETQYF
TRBJ2-1 | TRBV4-2 | . | . | 17 | TGTGCCAGCAGCCAAGATATTAGCGTGTACCCCCTCAATGAGCAGTTCTTC | CASSQDISVYPLNEQFF
TRBJ2-5 | TRBV4-3 | . | . | 15 | TGCGCCAGCAGCCAAGATCGACACTCCGGAGAGACCCAGTACTTC | CASSQDRHSGETQYF
TRBJ1-6 | TRBV14 | . | . | 14 | TGTGCCAGCAGCCAAGATTATCATAATTCACCCCTCCACTTT | CASSQDYHNSPLHF
TRBJ2-7 | TRBV5-6 | . | TRBD1 | 18 | TGTGCCAGCAGCGGCGGGACAGGGGGACGCCACCCTTTCTACGAGCAGTACTTC | CASSGGTGGRHPFYEQYF
TRBJ2-7 | TRBV10-3 | . | . | 11 | TGTGCCATACAACAGCAATACGAGCAGTACTTC | CAIQQQYEQYF
TRBJ2-5 | TRBV24-1 | few | . | 13 | TGTGCCACCAGTGATTCGTTCGAAGAGACCCAGTACTTC | CATSDSFEETQYF
TRBJ2-7 | TRBV27 | . | . | 14 | TGTGCCAGCAGTCATGGCGCCTATGCAGGGGAGCAGTACTTC | CASSHGAYAGEQYF
TRBJ2-3 | TRBV29-1 | . | TRBD2 | 15 | TGCAGCGTTGAACTTCTAGCGGGAGAAGGAGATACGCAGTATTTT | CSVELLAGEGDTQYF
TRBJ1-4 | TRBV18 | . | . | 16 | TGTGCCAGCTCCTCGGACAGAGTTGCAACTAATGAAAAACTGTTTTTT | CASSSDRVATNEKLFF
TRBJ1-1 | TRBV5-1 | . | . | 14 | TGCGCCAGCAGACAGGGTGGAGGTTGGACTGAAGCTTTCTTT | CASRQGGGWTEAFF
TRBJ2-7 | TRBV5-5 | . | . | 16 | TGTGCCAGCAGCCCTGTCCGGGTGGGTGTCTCCTACGAGCAGTACTTC | CASSPVRVGVSYEQYF
TRBJ2-7 | TRBV13 | . | TRBD2 | 16 | TGTGCCAGCAGCTCTGAACTGACTAGCGACTCCTACGAGCAGTACTTC | CASSSELTSDSYEQYF
TRBJ2-1 | TRBV6-2/TRBV6-3 | . | TRBD2 | 16 | TGTGCCAGCAGTCAGCTTCCGGGACTAGTATACAATGAGCAGTTCTTC | CASSQLPGLVYNEQFF
TRBJ2-4 | TRBV5-1 | . | . | 17 | TGCGCCAGCAGCTTGAACCCAGAAAGATGGAGGGAAAACATTCAGTACTTC | CASSLNPERWRENIQYF
TRBJ1-2 | TRBV10-2 | . | . | 15 | TGCGCCAGCAGTGAATGGACAGTTCCTAACTATGGCTACACCTTC | CASSEWTVPNYGYTF
TRBJ1-2 | TRBV10-3 | many | . | 12 | TGTGCCGCGACTAAGGGGGATGGTGGCTACACCTTC | CAATKGDGGYTF
TRBJ1-5 | TRBV19 | few | . | 16 | TGTGCCAGTAGTATGGTCGGTGGGGGGGCCAATCAGCCCCAGCATTTT | CASSMVGGGANQPQHF
TRBJ1-2 | TRBV6-2/TRBV6-3 | . | . | 12 | TGTGCCAGCAGCTATCGGGGGGATGGCTACACCTTC | CASSYRGDGYTF
TRBJ2-7 | TRBV6-5 | . | TRBD2 | 15 | TGTGCCAGCAGTAACCTAGCGGGAGGCCCCTACGAGCAGTACTTC | CASSNLAGGPYEQYF